The clone carrying this TCR beta chain was picked up many times. Its target is unknown. Template switching introduced a universal primer site, and the cDNA bore unique molecular identifiers. TCRdb called the 5' RACE reads again in MiXCR, with one record for every CDR3 protein. The table records 450,000 to 500,000 distinct CDR3 sequences, around 15% of them present only once. This specimen belongs to a study of identical twins. General study results and limits: Beta out-of-frame twin sharing showed a weaker excess. Insertion counts were lower in abundant cord blood beta clonotypes, a trend that memory repertoires did not show.

The sample was also reused in another study, on yellow fever vaccine responses in identical twins.

The TCR comes from a woman between 18 and 30 years old in good health. Sequences were obtained from CD4+ T cells sorted from blood.

DNA for the CDR3: TGTGCCAGCAGTTACTCGATGGGGAACACTGAAGCTTTCTTT. It translates to CASSYSMGNTEAFF. The chain employs TRBV6-5 and TRBJ1-1; D not certain. The germline V and J ends were trimmed by 0 bases and 1 base, with 6 bases remaining between them. This CDR3 comprises 14 residues. Per germline, CDR1 MNHEY and CDR2 SVGAGI.